This is a list of T cell receptor beta chains from one sample in a study of cytomegalovirus exposure and HLA in healthy donors. Method: immunoSEQ multiplex PCR; TCRdb's copy keeps in-frame clones and lacks some. This table holds about 140,000 clones, about four fifths found once. Sequencing was carried out using PBMCs. These receptors were collected from a woman aged 40 to 49 in good health and CMV-seronegative. CDR3s include the opening cysteine and the closing phenylalanine or tryptophan. D genes are given only for firm matches. Not every row has a clone size; where given, it reads once, few, many or a size class.

d_gene	abundance	v_gene	j_gene	CDR3nt	CDR3aa
TRBD1	NA	TRBV19	TRBJ1-5	TGTGCCAGTAGTATAGTTTTCCGTGTGGACAGGGGATATAGCAATCAGCCCCAGCATTTT	CASSIVFRVDRGYSNQPQHF
TRBD1	NA	TRBV7-6	TRBJ2-7	TGTGCCAGCAGCGCGGGACAGGGCGTGGACGAGCAGTACTTC	CASSAGQGVDEQYF
TRBD1	NA	TRBV7-8	TRBJ1-6	TGTGCCAGCAGCTTAGTAGGGGGCCGGGGTAGCTCCTATAATTCACCCCTCCACTTT	CASSLVGGRGSSYNSPLHF
NA	NA	TRBV19	TRBJ2-5	TGTGCCAGTAGGCAGGGCTACCAAGAGACCCAGTACTTC	CASRQGYQETQYF
NA	NA	TRBV11-1	TRBJ1-4	TGTGCCAGCAGCTATCAGCAGGGAACTAATGAAAAACTGTTTTTT	CASSYQQGTNEKLFF
NA	once	TRBV5-1	TRBJ1-5	TGCGCCAGCAGCTTGGGTAGTTCGATGGGCAATCAGCCCCAGCATTTT	CASSLGSSMGNQPQHF
NA	NA	TRBV6-4	TRBJ2-1	TGTGCCAGCAGTGACTCATACAGCCCTGTACACAATGAGCAGTTCTTC	CASSDSYSPVHNEQFF
NA	NA	TRBV5-1	TRBJ2-7	TGCGCCAGCAGCTGGGCCGGGGCCTACGAGCAGTACTTC	CASSWAGAYEQYF
TRBD2	NA	TRBV4-2	TRBJ2-7	TGTGCCAGCAGCCAAGAAGGCGGGGGGACCTCCTACGAGCAGTACTTC	CASSQEGGGTSYEQYF
NA	few	TRBV15	TRBJ1-1	TGTGCCACCAGCAGTACTCAGGGGAGAACTGAAGCTTTCTTT	CATSSTQGRTEAFF
NA	NA	TRBV18	TRBJ1-2	TGTGCCAGCTCACCACGAACGGGGGACTATGGCTACACCTTC	CASSPRTGDYGYTF
NA	NA	TRBV4-2	TRBJ2-7	TGTGCCAGCAGCCAAGAGACCACGACTTCAAGCGAGCAGTACTTC	CASSQETTTSSEQYF
NA	NA	TRBV6-5	TRBJ2-7	TGTGCCAGCAGCAGGACCCAGGGGTACTACGAGCAGTACTTC	CASSRTQGYYEQYF
TRBD1	NA	TRBV5-4	TRBJ1-2	TGTGCCAGCAGTTTAGGGGTCGGGACAGGGGATGGCTACACCTTC	CASSLGVGTGDGYTF
NA	once	TRBV7-9	TRBJ1-2	TGTGCCAGCAGCATCAGGGGAGGGAATGGCTACACCTTC	CASSIRGGNGYTF
TRBD1	NA	TRBV4-2	TRBJ1-4	TGTGCCAGCAGCCAATTTGGAGGGGGCGCATCTAATGAAAAACTGTTTTTT	CASSQFGGGASNEKLFF
NA	NA	TRBV13	TRBJ2-5	TGTGCCAGCAGCTTAACCGGAGAAGAGACCCAGTACTTC	CASSLTGEETQYF
NA	NA	TRBV10-3	TRBJ1-3	TGTGCCATCAGTGAGCCGGACAGTTTCTCTGGAAACACCATATATTTT	CAISEPDSFSGNTIYF
NA	NA	TRBV6-5	TRBJ2-5	TGTGCCAGCAGTTACGCTCCGGGACAAGAGACCCAGTACTTC	CASSYAPGQETQYF
TRBD2	NA	TRBV4-2	TRBJ2-3	TGTGCCAGCAGCCAGAACCCCGGACTAGCAACAGATACGCAGTATTTT	CASSQNPGLATDTQYF
TRBD1	NA	TRBV5-1	TRBJ2-3	TGCGCCAGCAGACCCTTACAGGGGCCGACAGATACGCAGTATTTT	CASRPLQGPTDTQYF